These 23 T cell receptor beta chains originate from one sample sequenced in a study of brain T cells in children with intractable seizures. Regarding time point: blood from clinic visit 5 months post-surgery; TSC patient then seizure free. Only in-frame clones appear in the TCRdb table, and some are missing; sequencing was by immunoSEQ multiplex PCR. The table shows hundreds of thousands of clones, with over 90% occurring only once. The specimen was peripheral blood, collected about 5 months after surgery. Receptors originate from a boy under two years old with tuberous sclerosis and intractable seizures.

Only a few counts were recorded for this clone. The genes are TRBV9 and TRBJ2-2; no clear D. CDR3 length: 15 amino acids. Germline CDR1 and CDR2: SGDLS and YYNGEE. V gave up 0 bases and J gave up 2 bases, with 8 bases separating them. This CDR3 is CASSVATDNTGELFF. The CDR3 DNA follows: TGTGCCAGCAGCGTAGCTACAGATAACACCGGGGAGCTGTTTTTT.

This clone was detected a few times. At the DNA level, this CDR3 is encoded by other sequences in the same sample as well. The V gene is TRBV20-1, the J gene TRBJ1-2; no firm D call. The CDR3 covers 9 residues. Germline CDR1 DFQATT, CDR2 SNEGSKA (reference sequence). The V gene lost 7 bases and the J gene lost 7 bases, with 7 bases spanning the gap. Here the CDR3 DNA reads TGCAGTGGACCTTCTGGCTACACCTTC. It specifies CSGPSGYTF.

The chain is built from TRBV6-4 and TRBJ2-7, with a tentative D call TRBD2 (6 bases). Germline V gives CDR1 MRHNA, CDR2 SNTAGT. Trimming stripped 7 bases from V and 2 bases from J, with 15 bases between. The CDR3 is 14 residues long. Here the CDR3 DNA reads TGTGCCAGCATGACGGGAGCAGAAACCTACGAGCAGTACTTC. Translation gives CASMTGAETYEQYF.

V gene TRBV10-1 combines with J gene TRBJ1-2; 7 nucleotides line up with TRBD1. Germline V gene sequence: CDR1 WNHNN, CDR2 SYGVQD (reference sequence). The CDR3 runs to 13 residues. Trimming took 5 bases from V and 5 from J; bases not matched to a gene: 5. The CDR3 is CASSNRGSYGYTF. Here the CDR3 DNA reads TGCGCCAGCAGTAACAGGGGCTCGTATGGCTACACCTTC.

The chain uses TRBV5-1 and TRBJ2-3, with TRBD2 matching 9 bases. The CDR3 is 14 residues long. Looked up from germline, CDR1 is SGHRS and CDR2 is YFSETQ. V dropped 4 bases and J dropped 6; count of bases not matched to a gene: 6. The CDR3 DNA reads as TGCGCCAGCAGCAGGGCGGGGGGGCCGGATACGCAGTATTTT. Amino acids: CASSRAGGPDTQYF.

This clone was picked up one time. The chain links TRBV11-1 to TRBJ2-1; TRBD2 is a possible D gene (5 bases). Trimming shortened V by 3 bases and J by 5 bases, and 11 bases separated the two germline ends. The CDR3 loop spans 14 amino acids. Germline-derived CDR1 and CDR2 are SGHAT and FQDESV (reference sequence). DNA for the CDR3: TGTGCCAGCAGCTTTTCGGGGAAAAACAATGAGCAGTTCTTC. Protein sequence: CASSFSGKNNEQFF.

The table lists this clone with a count of one. V is TRBV11-3 and J is TRBJ2-7; D is undetermined. CDR1 is SGHNT, CDR2 YENEEA, per germline. The ends were cut back, 0 bases at V and 3 bases at J, with 9 bases in the middle. The CDR3 runs 14 residues. The CDR3 loop is CASSLEGEDYEQYF. The DNA of the CDR3 is TGTGCCAGCAGCTTAGAAGGCGAGGACTACGAGCAGTACTTC.

This chain uses TRBV5-1 with TRBJ1-1; D unresolved. Trimming cost V 0 bases and J 3 bases, with 9 bases left between them. The V gene's germline CDR1 is SGHRS and CDR2 YFSETQ. This CDR3 contains 14 residues. DNA for the CDR3: TGCGCCAGCAGCTTGGGGGCAGTGGACACTGAAGCTTTCTTT. This codes for CASSLGAVDTEAFF. Supplemented by reference TRBV5-1 and TRBJ1-1, the full variable domain reads KAGVTQTPRYLIKTRGQQVTLSCSPISGHRSVSWYQQTPGQGLQFLFEYFSETQRNKGNFPGRFSGRQFSNSRSEMNVSTLELGDSALYLCASSLGAVDTEAFFGQGTRLTVV.

Comment on this clone: The same CDR3 can be traced to other DNA sequences in this sample. The rearrangement links TRBV12-3 or TRBV12-4 to TRBJ2-7, with unresolved D. The V gene lost 1 base and the J gene lost 0 bases, with 1 base spanning the gap. CDR3 size: 12 residues. CDR3 bases: TGTGCCAGCAGTTTAGACTCCTACGAGCAGTACTTC. Protein product: CASSLDSYEQYF.

The chain uses TRBV7-2 and TRBJ2-5, with 9 nucleotides matching TRBD2. The J segment lost 2 bases and the V segment lost 2 bases, leaving 3 bases of the junction unmatched. Germline V CDR1 and CDR2: SGHTA, FQGNSA. The CDR3 is 15 residues long. The CDR3 loop reads CASSLNLAGQETQYF. CDR3 sequence (DNA): TGTGCCAGCAGCTTAAATCTAGCGGGGCAAGAGACCCAGTACTTC.

The CDR3 DNA reads as TGTGCCAGCGGGCTAGCGGGGACCCGGTCCTACAATGAGCAGTTCTTC. This sequence encodes CASGLAGTRSYNEQFF. This sequence joins TRBV5-4 and TRBJ2-1, with TRBD2 matching over 9 bases. This CDR3 has 16 amino acids. V lost 7 bases, J lost 1 base, and 9 bases stayed unmatched. The V gene's germline CDR1 is SGHNT and CDR2 YYREEE (reference sequence).

The chain recombines TRBV7-3 with TRBJ1-6; weak D call: TRBD1 (5 bases). The V gene lost 7 bases and the J gene lost 0 bases, with 13 bases spanning the gap. The CDR3 covers 16 residues. CDR1 is SGHTA, CDR2 FQGTGA, per germline. The CDR3, as DNA: TGTGCCAGCAACACGACAGTAAGCTCCTATAATTCACCCCTCCACTTT. Its protein product is CASNTTVSSYNSPLHF.

The rearrangement joins TRBV6-1 to TRBJ1-1, with D perhaps TRBD1 (6 bases). Germline CDR1 reads MNHNS; CDR2 reads SASEGT. With 4 bases removed from V and 8 bases from J, the gap between germline ends came to 23 bases. The CDR3 totals 16 residues. This CDR3 reads CASSGSGRERTAEAFF. The CDR3 nucleotides are TGTGCCAGCAGTGGCTCGGGGAGAGAGAGGACAGCAGAAGCTTTCTTT.

The chain is built from TRBV5-1 and TRBJ2-1; 13 nucleotides match TRBD2. V was pared by 0 bases and J by 7 bases, with 10 bases of the junction left unmatched. This CDR3 comprises 18 residues. Looked up from germline, CDR1 is SGHRS and CDR2 is YFSETQ. CDR3 region: CASSLVTSGGQGSNEQFF. The CDR3 DNA reads TGCGCCAGCAGCTTGGTGACTAGCGGGGGGCAGGGGAGTAATGAGCAGTTCTTC.

The chain joins TRBV30 to TRBJ2-2; D is unresolved. The CDR3 totals 12 residues. CDR1 GTSNPN and CDR2 SVGIG come from the germline V gene (reference sequence). V was trimmed by 3 bases and J by 2 bases, leaving 4 bases between them. The CDR3 spells CAWRDNTGELFF. The CDR3 nucleotides are TGTGCCTGGAGGGATAACACCGGGGAGCTGTTTTTT.

This chain links TRBV7-2 with TRBJ1-5; TRBD1 might be the D (5 bases). V lost 3 bases to trimming and J lost 3 bases, with 9 bases between them. Germline lookup yields CDR1 SGHTA and CDR2 FQGNSA. The CDR3 is made up of 14 amino acids. In DNA form, the CDR3 reads TGTGCCAGCAGCTTTACGGGGGACAATCAGCCCCAGCATTTT. It specifies CASSFTGDNQPQHF.

This clone was counted a single time. This chain connects TRBV19 to TRBJ2-1; D gene unclear. The V end lost 3 bases, the J end lost 5 bases, and 8 bases lay between the germline ends. Germline CDR1 is LNHDA and CDR2 is SQIVND (reference sequence). The CDR3 runs to 13 residues. The CDR3 spells CASSIAQHNEQFF. The CDR3 DNA reads TGTGCCAGTAGTATCGCACAGCACAATGAGCAGTTCTTC. The whole variable domain, filled in from reference TRBV19 and TRBJ2-1, reads DGGITQSPKYLFRKEGQNVTLSCEQNLNHDAMYWYRQDPGQGLRLIYYSQIVNDFQKGDIAEGYSVSREKKESFPLTVTSAQKNPTAFYLCASSIAQHNEQFFGPGTRLTVL.

The V and J genes are TRBV20-1 and TRBJ1-1; no definite D call. The CDR3 contains 8 residues. V lost 5 bases, J lost 11 bases, and 6 bases lay in between. Germline V gene data show CDR1 as DFQATT and CDR2 as SNEGSKA (reference sequence). The CDR3 reads CSAFGAFF. DNA of the CDR3: TGCAGTGCTTTTGGCGCTTTCTTT.

The chain recombines TRBV6-5 with TRBJ1-5; D is possibly TRBD1 (5 bases). Germline V gives CDR1 MNHEY, CDR2 SVGAGI. V dropped 6 bases and J dropped 0 bases, with 12 bases sitting between them. The CDR3 contains 15 residues. The CDR3 loop is CASSVDRYSNQPQHF. The CDR3 DNA reads TGTGCCAGCAGCGTCGACAGATATAGCAATCAGCCCCAGCATTTT.

The chain recombines TRBV9 with TRBJ2-3; D gene uncertain. CDR3 size: 14 residues. V shed 4 bases and J shed 4 bases, with 13 bases lying between them. The germline gives CDR1 SGDLS, CDR2 YYNGEE. For the CDR3, the DNA is TGTGCCAGCAGCCCCCTGGGTGGCCCAGATACGCAGTATTTT. This codes for CASSPLGGPDTQYF.

This rearrangement joins TRBV7-6 to TRBJ2-1; 8 bases map to TRBD1. The CDR3 extends over 13 amino acids. Per germline, CDR1 SGHVS and CDR2 FNYEAQ. The ends lost 2 bases at V and 15 bases at J; junction bases unmatched: 9. The CDR3 loop reads CASSLTQTGDPFF. The CDR3 DNA sequence: TGTGCCAGCAGCTTAACGCAGACAGGGGATCCGTTCTTC.

This rearrangement joins TRBV10-3 to TRBJ2-5; D unresolved. The CDR3 is 12 residues long. Trimming took 0 bases from V and 4 from J, leaving 3 bases between them. Germline CDR1 reads ENHRY; CDR2 reads SYGVKD. The CDR3 loop is CAISESRETQYF. CDR3 sequence (DNA): TGTGCCATCAGTGAGTCGCGAGAGACCCAGTACTTC.

The CDR3 loop reads CASSQEDRDTYYGYTF. In DNA form, the CDR3 reads TGCGCCAGCAGCCAAGAGGACCGGGACACCTACTATGGCTACACCTTC. The chain has TRBV4-1 and TRBJ1-2; a possible D gene is TRBD1 (6 bases). Trimming cost V 0 bases and J 3 bases, with 14 bases left between them. Germline V lookup: CDR1 MGHRA, CDR2 YSYEKL. CDR3 length: 16 amino acids.